This passage covers 12 T cell receptor beta chains from one sample sequenced in a study of blood T cell repertoires in COVID-19. Here immunoSEQ multiplex PCR was the method, and the copy in TCRdb shows in-frame clones only, minus some. The data show roughly 250,000 clones, around 90% seen once. The source material was peripheral blood. These receptors were collected from a man between 60 and 75 years old who had recovered from COVID-19.

The rearrangement links TRBV18 to TRBJ1-5; D not resolved. The CDR3 is 15 residues long. V was shortened by 6 bases and J by 4 bases, with 16 bases between the two germline ends. The V gene's germline CDR1 is KGHSH and CDR2 LQKENI. The CDR3 loop is CASSPVEGRNQPQHF. The CDR3 nucleotides are TGTGCCAGCTCTCCCGTAGAGGGCCGAAATCAGCCCCAGCATTTT.

The chain carries TRBV30 and TRBJ1-1, with D unclear. The germline CDR1 and CDR2 sequences are GTSNPN and SVGIG (reference sequence). CDR3 length equals 12 residues. V was pared by 1 base and J by 6 bases, with 9 bases between. The CDR3 DNA reads TGTGCCTGGAGTGCGGGGTCTCCTGAAGCTTTCTTT. Translation: CAWSAGSPEAFF.

Regarding this clone: Just one base apart from a much larger clone, this may be a read error. The V call is TRBV9, the J call TRBJ1-2, with 9 nucleotides matching TRBD1. V was clipped by 4 bases and J by 2 bases; unmatched bases: 3. CDR1 is SGDLS, CDR2 YYNGEE, per germline. The CDR3 spans 14 residues. The CDR3 sequence is CASSIQGANYGYTF. Written as DNA, the CDR3 is TGTGCCAGCAGCATACAGGGGGCGAACTATGGCTACACCTTC.

J is TRBJ2-2 and V is TRBV7-9; no clear D gene. This CDR3 is built from 15 residues. Per the germline V gene, CDR1 is SEHNR and CDR2 is FQNEAQ (reference sequence). The germline V and J ends were trimmed by 1 base and 7 bases, with 13 bases remaining between them. CDR3 bases: TGTGCCAGCAGCTTAGGCCACCTTCCGGGCGGGGAGCTGTTTTTT. Amino acid sequence: CASSLGHLPGGELFF.

The CDR3 spells CASSLSGGAGSNQPQHF. The CDR3, as DNA: TGCGCCAGCAGCTTGAGCGGGGGCGCAGGGAGCAATCAGCCCCAGCATTTT. V usage is TRBV5-1 and J usage is TRBJ1-5; D perhaps matches TRBD1 (6 bases). CDR1 is SGHRS and CDR2 is YFSETQ in the germline V gene. V dropped 1 base and J dropped 1 base, with 15 bases sitting between them. The CDR3 runs to 17 residues.

The CDR3 sequence is CASSSSSGNTIYF. In nucleotides, the CDR3 is TGTGCCAGCAGCTCGTCCTCTGGAAACACCATATATTTT. This rearrangement joins TRBV9 to TRBJ1-3; D ambiguous. CDR1 and CDR2 (germline): SGDLS, YYNGEE. The V end was cut by 4 bases, the J end by 0 bases, with 5 bases between. CDR3 size: 13 residues.

V and J are TRBV13 and TRBJ2-3; TRBD2 agrees at 10 bases. This CDR3 contains 15 residues. Germline loops: CDR1 PRHDT, CDR2 FYEKMQ (reference sequence). V lost 1 base to trimming and J lost 6 bases; unmatched junction nucleotides: 4. The DNA of the CDR3 is TGTGCCAGCAGCTTAGCGCAGCGGGGGGGGGATACGCAGTATTTT. Amino acids: CASSLAQRGGDTQYF. The whole variable domain, filled in from reference TRBV13 and TRBJ2-3, reads AAGVIQSPRHLIKEKRETATLKCYPIPRHDTVYWYQQGPGQDPQFLISFYEKMQSDKGSIPDRFSAQQFSDYHSELNMSSLELGDSALYFCASSLAQRGGDTQYFGPGTRLTVL.

The chain couples TRBV5-1 to TRBJ1-2; 8 bases align to TRBD1. Germline lookup yields CDR1 SGHRS and CDR2 YFSETQ. The CDR3 extends over 15 amino acids. Germline trimming cut 2 bases from V and 3 bases from J; bases unmatched to any gene: 6. Here the CDR3 DNA reads TGCGCCAGCAGCTTTCTTTCAGGGGGCGACTATGGCTACACCTTC. It translates to CASSFLSGGDYGYTF.

V gene TRBV7-2 combines with J gene TRBJ1-3; 11 bases agree with TRBD1. Losses at the gene ends were 2 bases for V and 6 bases for J; bases not matched to a gene: 9. The CDR3 loop spans 17 amino acids. Germline values: CDR1 SGHTA, CDR2 FQGNSA. The CDR3 DNA is TGTGCCAGCAGCTTACGCTACCGGGACAGGGGGGAAAACACCATATATTTT. This translates into CASSLRYRDRGENTIYF.

V and J are TRBV18 and TRBJ2-7, with a weak D call TRBD1 (5 bases). The ends were cut back, 3 bases at V and 6 bases at J, with 12 bases in the middle. The CDR3 spans 13 residues. Germline CDR1 and CDR2: KGHSH and LQKENI. The CDR3 sequence is CASSPPLGREQYF. Written as DNA, the CDR3 is TGTGCCAGCTCACCCCCCTTGGGGCGCGAGCAGTACTTC.

The chain employs TRBV19 and TRBJ2-7; 9 nucleotides agree with TRBD1. Germline trimming cut 1 base from V and 1 base from J; bases unmatched to any gene: 2. The CDR3 totals 15 residues. CDR1 and CDR2 from the germline V gene are LNHDA and SQIVND (reference sequence). CDR3 region: CASSIVGQGSYEQYF. CDR3 nucleotide sequence: TGTGCCAGTAGTATAGTGGGACAGGGTTCCTACGAGCAGTACTTC.

The rearrangement joins TRBV19 to TRBJ2-4, with 7 bases fitting TRBD1. Trimming removed 3 bases from V and 14 bases from J; junction bases left unmatched: 7. CDR1 and CDR2 (germline): LNHDA, SQIVND (reference sequence). The CDR3 totals 12 residues. CDR3 region: CASSIRWGQKYF. CDR3 bases: TGTGCCAGTAGTATCAGATGGGGACAGAAGTACTTC.